The 9 T cell receptor beta chains listed next were all sequenced from one sample in a study of cytomegalovirus exposure and HLA in healthy donors. The PCR employed 60 Vbeta primers together with 13 Jbeta primers. TCRdb's copy holds only in-frame clones and misses some; the assay was immunoSEQ multiplex PCR. The table has about 140,000 clones, around three quarters seen once; the top ten hold roughly 0.87%. The specimen was PBMCs. Every receptor here comes from a man younger than 30 in good health and CMV-seronegative.

The V call is TRBV5-1, the J call TRBJ1-2, with D perhaps matching TRBD1 (6 bases). V lost 0 bases to trimming and J lost 8 bases, with 20 bases between them. Germline lookup yields CDR1 SGHRS and CDR2 YFSETQ. The CDR3 length is 16 residues. The CDR3 sequence is CASSLVGGAVSGGYTF. The CDR3 DNA sequence: TGCGCCAGCAGCTTGGTTGGGGGCGCCGTGAGTGGGGGCTACACCTTC.

The chain recombines TRBV6-1 with TRBJ2-7; 11 bases fit TRBD2. The trim removed 4 bases at V and 1 base at J, leaving 9 bases unmatched. The CDR3 totals 17 residues. Germline V gene sequence: CDR1 MNHNS, CDR2 SASEGT. The CDR3 DNA reads TGTGCCAGCAGTGCCCTACTAGCGGGGGTACGTTCCTACGAGCAGTACTTC. Translating gives CASSALLAGVRSYEQYF.

J is TRBJ1-2 and V is TRBV6-6; the D gene is possibly TRBD1 (6 bases). V gave up 2 bases and J gave up 1 base, with 14 bases separating them. This CDR3 comprises 16 residues. Per germline, CDR1 MNHNY and CDR2 SVGAGI (reference sequence). The CDR3 nucleotides are TGTGCCAGCAGTTACGAGACCGGGACATATAACTATGGCTACACCTTC. Translation gives CASSYETGTYNYGYTF.

This clone has just a few counts. CDR3 loop: CASSDSAGEAFF. CDR3 coding DNA: TGTGCCAGCAGTGACTCGGCAGGTGAAGCTTTCTTT. The chain couples TRBV6-4 to TRBJ1-1; D gene uncertain. With 0 bases removed from V and 7 bases from J, the gap between germline ends came to 6 bases. CDR1 and CDR2 from the germline V gene are MRHNA and SNTAGT. CDR3 size: 12 residues.

The chain recombines TRBV2 with TRBJ1-2; tentative D call: TRBD1 (6 bases). Germline CDR1 SNHLY, CDR2 FYNNEI. V was cut by 4 bases and J by 4 bases, with 10 bases left in between. The CDR3 extends over 13 amino acids. CDR3: CASSVPGAYGYTF. The CDR3 coding sequence is TGTGCCAGCAGTGTTCCAGGGGCCTATGGCTACACCTTC. Full variable domain (remainder filled in from reference TRBV2 and TRBJ1-2): EPEVTQTPSHQVTQMGQEVILRCVPISNHLYFYWYRQILGQKVEFLVSFYNNEISEKSEIFDDQFSVERPDGSNFTLKIRSTKLEDSAMYFCASSVPGAYGYTFGSGTRLTVV.

The chain employs TRBV7-3 and TRBJ1-2, with a tentative D call TRBD1 (6 bases). V was cut by 5 bases and J by 2 bases, with 12 bases left in between. Germline loops: CDR1 SGHTA, CDR2 FQGTGA. The CDR3 has 14 residues. The CDR3 sequence: CASSPTGTNYGYTF. The CDR3 DNA is TGTGCCAGCAGCCCCACCGGGACAAACTATGGCTACACCTTC. The whole variable domain, remainder taken from reference TRBV7-3 and TRBJ1-2, is GAGVSQTPSNKVTEKGKYVELRCDPISGHTALYWYRQSLGQGPEFLIYFQGTGAADDSGLPNDRFFAVRPEGSVSTLKIQRTERGDSAVYLCASSPTGTNYGYTFGSGTRLTVV.

The V and J genes are TRBV7-9 and TRBJ2-3, with 10 bases fitting TRBD2. Per the germline V gene, CDR1 is SEHNR and CDR2 is FQNEAQ (reference sequence). The J segment lost 6 bases and the V segment lost 6 bases, leaving 6 bases of the junction unmatched. This CDR3 has 14 amino acids. CDR3 in amino acids: CASSRSGGADTQYF. The CDR3 nucleotides read TGTGCCAGCAGTCGGAGCGGGGGGGCCGATACGCAGTATTTT.

The V call is TRBV7-2, the J call TRBJ1-6; possibly TRBD1 for D (6 bases). The CDR3 covers 14 residues. Germline lookup yields CDR1 SGHTA and CDR2 FQGNSA. Trimming pared 6 bases from V and 7 bases from J, leaving 13 bases between. As DNA, the CDR3 is TGTGCCAGCAGAGAGGGGGAGGGGAATTCACCCCTCCACTTT. Amino acids: CASREGEGNSPLHF.

The chain has TRBV5-6 and TRBJ1-1; D remains ambiguous. With 2 bases removed from V and 0 bases from J, the gap between germline ends came to 8 bases. The CDR3 length is 14 residues. Germline loops: CDR1 SGHDT, CDR2 YYEEEE. Here the CDR3 DNA reads TGTGCCAGCAGCTTCCCCCAGTTGAACACTGAAGCTTTCTTT. This gives the protein CASSFPQLNTEAFF.